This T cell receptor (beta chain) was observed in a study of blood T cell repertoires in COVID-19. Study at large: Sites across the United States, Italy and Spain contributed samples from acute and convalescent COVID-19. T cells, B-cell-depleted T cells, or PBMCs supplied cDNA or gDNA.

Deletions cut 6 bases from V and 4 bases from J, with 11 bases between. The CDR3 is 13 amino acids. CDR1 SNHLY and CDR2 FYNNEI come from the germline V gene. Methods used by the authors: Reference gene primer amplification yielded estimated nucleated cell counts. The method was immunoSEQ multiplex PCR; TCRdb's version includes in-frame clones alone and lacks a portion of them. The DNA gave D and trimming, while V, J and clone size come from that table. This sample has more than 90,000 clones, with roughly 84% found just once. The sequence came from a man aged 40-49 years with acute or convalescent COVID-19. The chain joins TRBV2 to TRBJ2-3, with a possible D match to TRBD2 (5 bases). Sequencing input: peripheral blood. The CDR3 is CASRRTGSDTQYF. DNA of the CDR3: TGTGCCAGCAGGCGGACTGGTTCAGATACGCAGTATTTT.